The 21 T cell receptor beta chains given below trace back to one sample, sequenced in a study of shared clonotypes between healthy human individuals. Some clones are missing from TCRdb's copy, which holds only in-frame ones; the method was immunoSEQ multiplex PCR. Among 600,000 to 750,000 clones listed, about two thirds were seen once. What was sequenced was memory CD4+ T cells sorted from blood. Indicated subset: CD45RA-negative fraction. All receptors come from a woman aged 25 to 39 in good health.

This chain connects TRBV5-6 to TRBJ1-2, with 7 positions matching TRBD1. Trimming removed 3 bases from V and 8 bases from J; junction bases left unmatched: 13. This CDR3 region has 15 residues. Germline CDR1 SGHDT, CDR2 YYEEEE. Here the CDR3 reads CASSSLDRTSGGYTF. In DNA form, the CDR3 reads TGTGCCAGCAGCTCCCTGGACAGGACCTCTGGGGGCTACACCTTC.

The chain recombines TRBV6-6 with TRBJ1-4; 7 nucleotides match TRBD1. Germline values: CDR1 MNHNY, CDR2 SVGAGI (reference sequence). This CDR3 is 15 amino acids long. Trimming removed 6 bases from V and 7 bases from J; junction bases left unmatched: 11. In DNA, the CDR3 is TGTGCCAGCAGCCACGCGAGAGGGGGCGCTGAAAAACTGTTTTTT. It encodes CASSHARGGAEKLFF.

The V gene is TRBV7-6, the J gene TRBJ2-1; the D gene is possibly TRBD1 (5 bases). This CDR3 is built from 15 residues. Germline loops: CDR1 SGHVS, CDR2 FNYEAQ. The V end lost 3 bases, the J end lost 3 bases, and 12 bases lay between the germline ends. CDR3 coding DNA: TGTGCCAGCAGCTTTATGGGGCAAGACTACAATGAGCAGTTCTTC. It specifies CASSFMGQDYNEQFF.

The J gene is TRBJ2-3, the V gene TRBV6-5; 8 nucleotides agree with TRBD2. This CDR3 contains 15 residues. Trimming at V came to 0 bases and at J to 4 bases, leaving 3 bases not matched to a gene. CDR1 and CDR2 from the germline V gene are MNHEY and SVGAGI. The CDR3 here is CASSYSGTSSDTQYF. In DNA, the CDR3 is TGTGCCAGCAGTTACTCAGGGACTAGTTCAGATACGCAGTATTTT.

The V gene is TRBV7-2, the J gene TRBJ2-7; D possibly corresponds to TRBD2 (6 bases). The CDR3 runs 14 residues. The V gene's germline CDR1 is SGHTA and CDR2 FQGNSA. V lost 3 bases and J 3 bases, leaving 12 bases between the germline ends. The CDR3 nucleotides read TGTGCCAGCAGCTTGGGGGGTACCCTCTACGAGCAGTACTTC. This translates into CASSLGGTLYEQYF.

The chain recombines TRBV7-2 with TRBJ1-5; 9 nucleotides align to TRBD1. V lost 3 bases and J lost 6; bases outside the gene matches: 6. The CDR3 runs to 15 residues. Germline-derived CDR1 and CDR2 are SGHTA and FQGNSA. The CDR3 spells CASSLNPGQGQPQHF. The CDR3 DNA sequence: TGTGCCAGCAGCTTGAATCCGGGACAGGGTCAGCCCCAGCATTTT.

The chain combines TRBV5-1 with TRBJ2-7; 9 bases are shared with TRBD2. Germline assignment: CDR1 SGHRS and CDR2 YFSETQ. This CDR3 comprises 14 residues. After removal of 6 bases from V and 5 bases from J, the junction contained 9 bases not matched to a gene. CDR3 sequence: CASTKAGGYDEQYF. The DNA for the CDR3 is TGCGCCAGCACCAAAGCGGGAGGATACGACGAGCAGTACTTC.

The V and J genes are TRBV5-5 and TRBJ1-3; 7 nucleotides align to TRBD1. V shed 6 bases, J shed 10 bases, and the junction held 16 bases outside the gene matches. The CDR3 sequence is 15 residues long. Per germline, CDR1 SGHKS and CDR2 YYEKEE (reference sequence). This CDR3 reads CASTRTGLSPETIYF. DNA for the CDR3: TGTGCCAGCACCAGGACAGGACTCTCCCCCGAAACCATATATTTT.

This sequence joins TRBV9 and TRBJ1-3; D is uncertain. Germline loops: CDR1 SGDLS, CDR2 YYNGEE. The CDR3 runs to 13 residues. V was cut by 0 bases and J by 4 bases, with 5 bases left in between. The chain's CDR3 is CASSVVAGNTIYF. The CDR3 DNA is TGTGCCAGCAGCGTAGTAGCAGGAAACACCATATATTTT.

V and J are TRBV2 and TRBJ2-7; D might be TRBD1 (5 bases). Germline CDR1 and CDR2: SNHLY and FYNNEI. V lost 8 bases and J lost 6, with 14 bases in between. This CDR3 region has 12 residues. CDR3 amino acids: CASHQGTAEQYF. For the CDR3, the DNA is TGTGCCAGCCATCAGGGAACCGCCGAGCAGTACTTC. Based on the CDR3 plus reference TRBV2 and TRBJ2-7, the full variable domain is EPEVTQTPSHQVTQMGQEVILRCVPISNHLYFYWYRQILGQKVEFLVSFYNNEISEKSEIFDDQFSVERPDGSNFTLKIRSTKLEDSAMYFCASHQGTAEQYFGPGTRLTVT.

The V and J genes are TRBV19 and TRBJ1-3; D remains unclear. Trimming pared 3 bases from V and 8 bases from J, leaving 17 bases between. CDR3 size: 15 residues. Germline V gene data show CDR1 as LNHDA and CDR2 as SQIVND (reference sequence). CDR3 in DNA: TGTGCCAGTAGTATGGGAAGGAGATACGGATACACCATATATTTT. Protein sequence: CASSMGRRYGYTIYF.

This clone was counted once. The V call is TRBV7-8, the J call TRBJ2-7; TRBD1 matches 7 bases. Germline values: CDR1 SGHVS, CDR2 FQNEAQ. V was clipped by 2 bases and J by 0 bases; unmatched bases: 10. There are 17 residues in the CDR3. This CDR3 is CASSLRMGSGGSYEQYF. In DNA form, the CDR3 reads TGTGCCAGCAGCTTAAGGATGGGTTCAGGGGGCTCCTACGAGCAGTACTTC.

The chain employs TRBV10-3 and TRBJ1-2; TRBD1 matches 7 bases. This CDR3 spans 17 amino acids. Germline V CDR1 and CDR2: ENHRY, SYGVKD. The J segment lost 2 bases and the V segment lost 6 bases, leaving 15 bases of the junction unmatched. The CDR3 sequence: CAIRPDRQGLLNYGYTF. CDR3 coding DNA: TGTGCCATCAGGCCGGACAGGCAAGGCCTTCTCAACTATGGCTACACCTTC.

This chain joins TRBV4-1 and TRBJ1-5, with a weak D call TRBD1 (6 bases). Germline V CDR1 and CDR2: MGHRA, YSYEKL. The V gene lost 4 bases and the J gene lost 5 bases, with 21 bases spanning the gap. The CDR3 is made up of 17 amino acids. The CDR3 nucleotides read TGCGCCAGCAGCCTATCGGGACACCAAAGGGGAGATCAGCCCCAGCATTTT. It yields the protein CASSLSGHQRGDQPQHF.

This clone was counted once. This chain uses TRBV27 with TRBJ2-7; unclear D gene. CDR1 is MNHEY and CDR2 is SMNVEV in the germline V gene (reference sequence). V was pared by 2 bases and J by 4 bases, with 9 bases between. The CDR3 covers 13 residues. The CDR3 reads CASSLGIGYEQYF. CDR3 DNA: TGTGCCAGCAGTTTAGGAATAGGGTACGAGCAGTACTTC.

Worth noting for this clone: This could be a read error, since a much larger clone is one nucleotide away. Within the sample, other DNA sequences also encode this same CDR3. V usage is TRBV6-1 and J usage is TRBJ2-6; D is ambiguous. The CDR3 consists of 15 residues. Per germline, CDR1 MNHNS and CDR2 SASEGT. Trimming left V 2 bases short and J 0 bases short, with 5 bases between. This CDR3 reads CASSERFSGANVLTF. In DNA, the CDR3 is TGTGCCAGCAGTGAACGGTTCTCTGGGGCCAACGTCCTGACTTTC.

This chain uses TRBV5-1 with TRBJ2-5; 8 bases are a match to TRBD1. The V gene end was trimmed by 6 bases and the J gene end by 4 bases; junction bases not matched to a gene: 5. Germline V lookup: CDR1 SGHRS, CDR2 YFSETQ. The CDR3 is 13 amino acids. The CDR3 region is CASTPGGLETQYF. The CDR3 DNA reads as TGCGCCAGCACCCCAGGGGGCTTAGAGACCCAGTACTTC.

This clone was observed once. This sequence joins TRBV14 and TRBJ2-1; possibly TRBD2 for D (5 bases). The CDR3 runs to 17 residues. Per germline, CDR1 SGHDN and CDR2 FVKESK. V dropped 3 bases and J dropped 0 bases, with 15 bases sitting between them. This CDR3 reads CASSQGSFQNSYNEQFF. The CDR3 DNA is TGTGCCAGCAGCCAGGGGAGTTTCCAGAACTCCTACAATGAGCAGTTCTTC.

The J gene is TRBJ1-5, the V gene TRBV6-5; D not certain. V shed 5 bases and J shed 2 bases, with 13 bases lying between them. This CDR3 is 15 amino acids long. In germline, CDR1 is MNHEY, CDR2 SVGAGI. CDR3 in DNA: TGTGCCAGCAGTCGCGGGCTAGAGGGCAATCAGCCCCAGCATTTT. Translating gives CASSRGLEGNQPQHF.

The genes are TRBV9 and TRBJ2-2; D call uncertain. The CDR3 runs to 15 residues. The germline gives CDR1 SGDLS, CDR2 YYNGEE. The germline V and J ends were trimmed by 1 base and 1 base, with 8 bases remaining between them. The CDR3 DNA sequence: TGTGCCAGCAGCGTATCCTCCAGGAACACCGGGGAGCTGTTTTTT. Its protein is CASSVSSRNTGELFF.

This chain connects TRBV9 to TRBJ2-1; 7 nucleotides match TRBD2. The CDR3 totals 15 residues. J was trimmed by 3 bases and V by 3 bases; bases with no gene match: 6. Germline V gene data show CDR1 as SGDLS and CDR2 as YYNGEE. The CDR3 DNA sequence: TGTGCCAGCAGCGCTAATACGGGAGGCTACAATGAGCAGTTCTTC. Translated, it gives CASSANTGGYNEQFF. Full variable domain (outside the CDR3, taken from reference TRBV9 and TRBJ2-1): DSGVTQTPKHLITATGQRVTLRCSPRSGDLSVYWYQQSLDQGLQFLIQYYNGEERAKGNILERFSAQQFPDLHSELNLSSLELGDSALYFCASSANTGGYNEQFFGPGTRLTVL.